The following is a TCR beta chain sequence with its context. CDR1 and CDR2 from the germline V gene are SGHVS and FNYEAQ. The CDR3 sequence is 15 residues long. Deletions cut 2 bases from V and 2 bases from J, with 12 bases between. The study ran its PCR with 60 Vbeta and 13 Jbeta primers. The repertoire was sequenced with immunoSEQ multiplex PCR; TCRdb's copy has only in-frame clones and lacks some. The sample shows 90,000 to 150,000 clones, 78% of them seen only once. At collection, donors were nominally healthy, but unrecorded immune exposures were probable. This sample was taken from a study of cytomegalovirus exposure and HLA in healthy donors.

The sample consisted of PBMCs. The receptor comes from a woman aged 30 to 39 in good health and CMV-seropositive. The chain couples TRBV7-6 to TRBJ2-5; D not resolved. CDR3 region: CASSLSVRRQETQYF. The CDR3 DNA is TGTGCCAGCAGCTTAAGCGTCAGAAGGCAAGAGACCCAGTACTTC. Combining the CDR3 with reference TRBV7-6 and TRBJ2-5 gives the whole variable domain GAGVSQSPRYKVTKRGQDVALRCDPISGHVSLYWYRQALGQGPEFLTYFNYEAQQDKSGLPNDRFSAERPEGSISTLTIQRTEQRDSAMYRCASSLSVRRQETQYFGPGTRLLVL.